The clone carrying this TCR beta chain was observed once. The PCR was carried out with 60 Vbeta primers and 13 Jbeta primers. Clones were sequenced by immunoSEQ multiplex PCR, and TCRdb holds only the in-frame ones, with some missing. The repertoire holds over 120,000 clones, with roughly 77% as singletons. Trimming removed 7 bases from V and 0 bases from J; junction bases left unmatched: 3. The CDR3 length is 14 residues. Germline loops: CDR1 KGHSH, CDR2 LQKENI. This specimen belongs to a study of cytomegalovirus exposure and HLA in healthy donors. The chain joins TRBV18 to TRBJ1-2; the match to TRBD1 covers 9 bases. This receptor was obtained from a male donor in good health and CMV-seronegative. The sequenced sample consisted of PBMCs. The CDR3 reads CASWTGATNYGYTF. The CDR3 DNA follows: TGTGCCAGCTGGACAGGGGCCACTAACTATGGCTACACCTTC.